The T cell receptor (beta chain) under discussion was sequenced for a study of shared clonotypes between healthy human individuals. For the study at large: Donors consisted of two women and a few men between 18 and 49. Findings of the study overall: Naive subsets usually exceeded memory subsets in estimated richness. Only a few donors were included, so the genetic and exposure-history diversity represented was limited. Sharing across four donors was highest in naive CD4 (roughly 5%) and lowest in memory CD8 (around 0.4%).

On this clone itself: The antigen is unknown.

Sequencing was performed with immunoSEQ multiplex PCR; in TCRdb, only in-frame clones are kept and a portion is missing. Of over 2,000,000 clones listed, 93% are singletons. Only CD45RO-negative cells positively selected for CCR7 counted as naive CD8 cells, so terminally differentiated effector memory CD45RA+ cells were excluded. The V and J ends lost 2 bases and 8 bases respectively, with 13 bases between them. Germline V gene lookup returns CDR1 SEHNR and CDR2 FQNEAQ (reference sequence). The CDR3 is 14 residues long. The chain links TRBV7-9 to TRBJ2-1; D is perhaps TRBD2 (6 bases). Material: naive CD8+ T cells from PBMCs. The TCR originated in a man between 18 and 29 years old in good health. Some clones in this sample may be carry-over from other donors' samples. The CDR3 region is CASSLIREYHEQFF. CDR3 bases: TGTGCCAGCAGCTTAATCCGGGAGTACCATGAGCAGTTCTTC.